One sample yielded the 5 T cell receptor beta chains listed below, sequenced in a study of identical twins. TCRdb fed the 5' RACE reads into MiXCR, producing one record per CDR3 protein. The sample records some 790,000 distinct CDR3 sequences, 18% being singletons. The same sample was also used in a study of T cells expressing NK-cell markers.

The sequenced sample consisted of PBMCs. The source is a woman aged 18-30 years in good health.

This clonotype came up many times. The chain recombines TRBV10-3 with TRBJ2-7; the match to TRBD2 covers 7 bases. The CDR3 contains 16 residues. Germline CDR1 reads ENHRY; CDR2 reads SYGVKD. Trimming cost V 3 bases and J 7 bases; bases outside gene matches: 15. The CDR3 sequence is CAISDIRGLGTGEQYF. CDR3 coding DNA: TGTGCCATCAGTGACATTAGAGGACTAGGAACGGGGGAGCAGTACTTC.

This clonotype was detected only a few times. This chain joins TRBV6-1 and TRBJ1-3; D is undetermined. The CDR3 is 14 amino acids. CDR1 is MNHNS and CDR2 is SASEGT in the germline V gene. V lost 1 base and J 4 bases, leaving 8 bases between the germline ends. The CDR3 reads CASSEGAQGNTIYF. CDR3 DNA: TGTGCCAGCAGTGAAGGGGCACAGGGAAACACCATATATTTT.

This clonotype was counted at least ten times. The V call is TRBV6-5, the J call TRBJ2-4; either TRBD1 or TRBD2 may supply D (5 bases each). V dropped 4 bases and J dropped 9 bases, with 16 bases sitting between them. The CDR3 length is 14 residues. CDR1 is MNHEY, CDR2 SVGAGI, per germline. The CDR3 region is CASSSTGPQGIQYF. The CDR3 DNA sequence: TGTGCCAGCAGTTCGACGGGACCCCAGGGCATTCAGTACTTC.

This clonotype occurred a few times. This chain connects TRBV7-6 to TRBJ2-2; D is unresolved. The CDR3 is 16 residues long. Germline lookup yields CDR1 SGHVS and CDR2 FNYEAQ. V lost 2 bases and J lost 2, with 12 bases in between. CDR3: CASSLQPLRNTGELFF. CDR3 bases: TGTGCCAGCAGCTTACAGCCCCTAAGAAACACCGGGGAGCTGTTTTTT. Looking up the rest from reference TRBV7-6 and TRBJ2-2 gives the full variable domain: GAGVSQSPRYKVTKRGQDVALRCDPISGHVSLYWYRQALGQGPEFLTYFNYEAQQDKSGLPNDRFSAERPEGSISTLTIQRTEQRDSAMYRCASSLQPLRNTGELFFGEGSRLTVL.

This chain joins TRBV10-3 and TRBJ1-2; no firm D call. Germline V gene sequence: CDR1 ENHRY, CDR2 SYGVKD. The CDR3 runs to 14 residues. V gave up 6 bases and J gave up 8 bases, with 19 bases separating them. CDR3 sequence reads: CAISPAVHHSGYTF. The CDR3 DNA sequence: TGTGCCATCAGCCCGGCCGTCCACCACAGCGGCTACACCTTC.